This is a list of T cell receptor beta chains from one sample in a study of cytomegalovirus exposure and HLA in healthy donors. Generated by immunoSEQ multiplex PCR, the TCRdb table keeps only in-frame clones and is missing some. This table has 120,000 to 150,000 clones, about four fifths appearing once. Material for sequencing was PBMCs. The receptors were gathered from a woman between 25 and 40 years old in good health and CMV-seronegative. Each CDR3 is given with its conserved first and last residue. D genes are given only for firm matches. Expanded clones are given a class, and other clones once, few, many or no size at all.

j_call: TRBJ2-3; v_call: TRBV6-6; clone_size: .; d_call: .; cdr3_nt: TGTGCCAGCAGTTACTCGATCCTAGCTTTAACAGATACGCAGTATTTT; cdr3_aa: CASSYSILALTDTQYF
j_call: TRBJ1-5; v_call: TRBV7-6; clone_size: .; d_call: .; cdr3_nt: TGTGCCAGCAGCCCGGAGGTATCTCAGCCCCAGCATTTT; cdr3_aa: CASSPEVSQPQHF
j_call: TRBJ2-4; v_call: TRBV2; clone_size: .; d_call: .; cdr3_nt: TGTGCCAGCCTACAGGGCCCCAAAAACATTCAGTACTTC; cdr3_aa: CASLQGPKNIQYF
j_call: TRBJ2-5; v_call: TRBV7-9; clone_size: .; d_call: .; cdr3_nt: TGTGCCAGCAGCCAGACCCGCGGGGCCGAAGTCATGATAGAGACCCAGTACTTC; cdr3_aa: CASSQTRGAEVMIETQYF
j_call: TRBJ1-1; v_call: TRBV30; clone_size: .; d_call: .; cdr3_nt: TGTGCCTGGACACGGGGGATGAACACTGAAGCTTTCTTT; cdr3_aa: CAWTRGMNTEAFF
j_call: TRBJ2-3; v_call: TRBV13; clone_size: .; d_call: .; cdr3_nt: TGTGCCAGCAGCTGGGATGGGGAGAGTACGCAGTATTTT; cdr3_aa: CASSWDGESTQYF
j_call: TRBJ2-1; v_call: TRBV27; clone_size: .; d_call: TRBD2; cdr3_nt: TGTGCCAGCACAGCACTAGCGGGGGGTAACTATGAGCAGTTCTTC; cdr3_aa: CASTALAGGNYEQFF
j_call: TRBJ1-1; v_call: TRBV4-1; clone_size: .; d_call: TRBD1; cdr3_nt: TGCGCCAGCAGCCGCAGGCGGGGACAGGGGAACACTGAAGCTTTCTTT; cdr3_aa: CASSRRRGQGNTEAFF
j_call: TRBJ2-7; v_call: TRBV15; clone_size: .; d_call: .; cdr3_nt: TGTGCCACCAGCAGAGGAGACAGGAACCACGAGCAGTACTTC; cdr3_aa: CATSRGDRNHEQYF
j_call: TRBJ2-3; v_call: TRBV11-3; clone_size: once; d_call: TRBD2; cdr3_nt: TGTGCCAGCAGCTTAAGCCCGGGACTAGCGGAGGGAGGTTCAGATACGCAGTATTTT; cdr3_aa: CASSLSPGLAEGGSDTQYF
j_call: TRBJ1-2; v_call: TRBV30; clone_size: .; d_call: .; cdr3_nt: TGTGCCTGGAAGGGTTCTTACGGAGGCTACGACACCTTC; cdr3_aa: CAWKGSYGGYDTF
j_call: TRBJ1-2; v_call: TRBV5-1; clone_size: .; d_call: .; cdr3_nt: TGCGCCAGCAGCTTGGATAACAGAAACTATGGCTACACCTTC; cdr3_aa: CASSLDNRNYGYTF
j_call: TRBJ1-6; v_call: TRBV5-1; clone_size: .; d_call: TRBD1; cdr3_nt: TGCGCCAGCAGCGGGGGGTATAGAGAGGGGGCCGATTCACCCCTCCACTTT; cdr3_aa: CASSGGYREGADSPLHF
j_call: TRBJ1-1; v_call: TRBV6-1; clone_size: .; d_call: TRBD1; cdr3_nt: TGTGCCAGCAGGGGACAGATGAACACTGAAGCTTTCTTT; cdr3_aa: CASRGQMNTEAFF
j_call: TRBJ1-2; v_call: TRBV4-2; clone_size: .; d_call: .; cdr3_nt: TGTGCCAGCAGCCAAGAAGGAGGCATGGATGGCTACACCTTC; cdr3_aa: CASSQEGGMDGYTF
j_call: TRBJ1-4; v_call: TRBV19; clone_size: .; d_call: .; cdr3_nt: TGTGCCAGTAAAAAGGCCGGGACGGGGGTCCCTAATGAAAAACTGTTTTTT; cdr3_aa: CASKKAGTGVPNEKLFF
j_call: TRBJ1-2; v_call: TRBV9; clone_size: .; d_call: .; cdr3_nt: TGTGCCAGCAGCTCCCCATCCTGGAGCTATGGCTACACCTTC; cdr3_aa: CASSSPSWSYGYTF
j_call: TRBJ2-5; v_call: TRBV5-1; clone_size: .; d_call: .; cdr3_nt: TGCGCCAGCAGCTTGTCACTTGAGACCCAGTACTTC; cdr3_aa: CASSLSLETQYF
j_call: TRBJ2-1; v_call: TRBV6-1; clone_size: .; d_call: TRBD2; cdr3_nt: TGTGCCAGCAGTGAAGCCGGGACTAGCATCGGGCAGTTCTTC; cdr3_aa: CASSEAGTSIGQFF
j_call: TRBJ1-1; v_call: TRBV19; clone_size: .; d_call: TRBD1; cdr3_nt: TGTGCCAGTAGTCCCTTGTTATCAGGGGGAACTGGGGCTTTCTTT; cdr3_aa: CASSPLLSGGTGAFF
j_call: TRBJ1-1; v_call: TRBV6-6; clone_size: .; d_call: .; cdr3_nt: TGTGCCAGCGGGCATATGAACACTGAAGCTTTCTTT; cdr3_aa: CASGHMNTEAFF
j_call: TRBJ1-1; v_call: TRBV19; clone_size: .; d_call: .; cdr3_nt: TGTGCCAGTAGGACATATCAAGGCACTGAAGCTTTCTTT; cdr3_aa: CASRTYQGTEAFF